The 7 T cell receptor beta chains in this list originate from one sample, sequenced in a study of cytotoxic CD8 clonotypes in ibrutinib-treated CLL. Clones were sequenced by immunoSEQ multiplex PCR, and TCRdb holds only the in-frame ones, with some missing. The sample consists of 140,000 or so clones, roughly 83% of them appearing once. The source was PBMCs, collected after 12 months of ibrutinib treatment. These receptors all come from a human donor with chronic lymphocytic leukemia.

The chain is built from TRBV6-6 and TRBJ2-3; 7 nucleotides align to TRBD1. Germline CDR1 and CDR2: MNHNY and SVGAGI (reference sequence). The CDR3 spans 15 residues. V dropped 0 bases and J dropped 6; count of bases not matched to a gene: 6. This CDR3 reads CASSYSPDRADTQYF. In DNA form, the CDR3 reads TGTGCCAGCAGTTACTCGCCCGACAGGGCTGATACGCAGTATTTT.

The gene calls are TRBV7-3 and TRBJ2-2; 12 bases match TRBD2. Germline values: CDR1 SGHTA, CDR2 FQGTGA. V trimming: 0 bases; J trimming: 4 bases; junction bases outside the gene matches: 0. This CDR3 is built from 16 residues. This chain's CDR3 is CASSLTGLAGTGELFF. CDR3 coding DNA: TGTGCCAGCAGCTTAACGGGACTAGCGGGCACCGGGGAGCTGTTTTTT.

The chain combines TRBV15 with TRBJ2-7, with a possible D match to TRBD2 (7 bases). V dropped 3 bases and J dropped 4 bases, with 19 bases sitting between them. The CDR3 totals 16 residues. Germline V lookup: CDR1 LNHNV, CDR2 YYDKDF (reference sequence). The CDR3 nucleotides read TGTGCCACCAGCAGGGAGGGGGGGTTGACCGGGTACGAGCAGTACTTC. Translating it yields CATSREGGLTGYEQYF.

In its sample, this clone was seen a few times. The V gene is TRBV19, the J gene TRBJ2-5; TRBD2 aligns across 9 bases. The J segment lost 0 bases and the V segment lost 4 bases, leaving 9 bases of the junction unmatched. The germline CDR1 and CDR2 sequences are LNHDA and SQIVND (reference sequence). CDR3 length equals 17 residues. The CDR3 DNA reads as TGTGCCAGTAGTACGCCTCTCCGACTAGCGGACCAAGAGACCCAGTACTTC. Amino acid sequence: CASSTPLRLADQETQYF.

The chain couples TRBV5-6 to TRBJ2-1; 7 nucleotides match TRBD2. CDR1 and CDR2 (germline): SGHDT, YYEEEE. V was pared by 4 bases and J by 4 bases, with 5 bases of the junction left unmatched. The CDR3 has 14 amino acids. CDR3 loop: CASSGAGMYNEQFF. Here the CDR3 DNA reads TGTGCCAGCAGCGGAGCGGGAATGTACAATGAGCAGTTCTTC.

J is TRBJ1-2 and V is TRBV30; D possibly corresponds to TRBD1 (5 bases). Germline assignment: CDR1 GTSNPN and CDR2 SVGIG (reference sequence). The CDR3 has 10 amino acids. The V end was cut by 2 bases, the J end by 8 bases, with 6 bases between. CDR3 DNA sequence: TGTGCCTGGAGTCACAGGGGCTACACCTTC. As protein: CAWSHRGYTF.

The chain uses TRBV11-2 and TRBJ2-1; no definite D call. V shed 5 bases and J shed 1 base, with 6 bases lying between them. The CDR3 has 13 residues. Germline V CDR1 and CDR2: SGHAT, FQNNGV. CDR3 sequence: CASSPDSYNEQFF. As DNA, the CDR3 is TGTGCCAGCAGCCCGGATTCCTACAATGAGCAGTTCTTC.